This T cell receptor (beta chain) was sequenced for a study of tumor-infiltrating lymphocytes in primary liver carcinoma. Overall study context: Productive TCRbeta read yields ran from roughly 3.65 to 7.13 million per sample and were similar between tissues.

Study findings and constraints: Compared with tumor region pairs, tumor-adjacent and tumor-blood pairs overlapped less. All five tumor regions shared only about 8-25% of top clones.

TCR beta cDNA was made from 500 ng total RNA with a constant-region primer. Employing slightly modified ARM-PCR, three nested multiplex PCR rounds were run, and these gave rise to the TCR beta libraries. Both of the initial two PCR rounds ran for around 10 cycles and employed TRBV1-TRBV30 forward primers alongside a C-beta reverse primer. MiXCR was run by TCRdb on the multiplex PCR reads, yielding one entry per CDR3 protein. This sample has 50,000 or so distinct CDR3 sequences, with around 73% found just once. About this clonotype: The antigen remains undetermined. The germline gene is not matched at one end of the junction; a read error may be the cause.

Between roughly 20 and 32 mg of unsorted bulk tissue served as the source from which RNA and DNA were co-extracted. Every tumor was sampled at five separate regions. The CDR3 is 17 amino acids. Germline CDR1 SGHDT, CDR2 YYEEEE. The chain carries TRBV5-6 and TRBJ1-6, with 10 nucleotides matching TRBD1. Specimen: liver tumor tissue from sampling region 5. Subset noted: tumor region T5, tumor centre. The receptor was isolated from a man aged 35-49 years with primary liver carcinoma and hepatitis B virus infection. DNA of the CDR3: TGTGCCAGCAGCTCCCTAACCGGGACAGGGGTTGATTCACCCCTCCAGTTC. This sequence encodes CASSSLTGTGVDSPLQF.